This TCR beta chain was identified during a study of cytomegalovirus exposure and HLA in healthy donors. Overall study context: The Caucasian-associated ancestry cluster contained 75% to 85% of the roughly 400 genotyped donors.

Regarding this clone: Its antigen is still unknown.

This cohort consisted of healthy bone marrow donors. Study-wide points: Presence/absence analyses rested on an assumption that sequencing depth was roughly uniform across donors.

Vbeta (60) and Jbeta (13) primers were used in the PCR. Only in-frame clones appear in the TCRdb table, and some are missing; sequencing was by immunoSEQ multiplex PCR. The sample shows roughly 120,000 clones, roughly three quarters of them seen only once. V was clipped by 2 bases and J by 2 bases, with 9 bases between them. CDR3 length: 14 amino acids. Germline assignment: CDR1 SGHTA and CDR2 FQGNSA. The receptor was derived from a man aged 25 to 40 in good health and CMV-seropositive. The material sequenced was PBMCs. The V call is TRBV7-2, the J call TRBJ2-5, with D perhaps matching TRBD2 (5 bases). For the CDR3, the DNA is TGTGCCAGCAGCTTACGTCGGGGACAAGAGACCCAGTACTTC. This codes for CASSLRRGQETQYF.